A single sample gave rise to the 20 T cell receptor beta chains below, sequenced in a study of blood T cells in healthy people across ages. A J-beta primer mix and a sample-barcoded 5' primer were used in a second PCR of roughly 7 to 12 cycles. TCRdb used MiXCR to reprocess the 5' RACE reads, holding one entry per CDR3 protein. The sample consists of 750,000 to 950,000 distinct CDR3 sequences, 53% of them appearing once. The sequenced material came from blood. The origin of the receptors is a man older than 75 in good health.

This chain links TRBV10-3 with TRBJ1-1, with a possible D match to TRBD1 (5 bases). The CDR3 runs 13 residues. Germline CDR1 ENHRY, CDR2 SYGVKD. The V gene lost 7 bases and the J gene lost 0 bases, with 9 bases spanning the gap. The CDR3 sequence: CAIMGQMNTEAFF. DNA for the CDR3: TGTGCCATCATGGGGCAGATGAACACTGAAGCTTTCTTT.

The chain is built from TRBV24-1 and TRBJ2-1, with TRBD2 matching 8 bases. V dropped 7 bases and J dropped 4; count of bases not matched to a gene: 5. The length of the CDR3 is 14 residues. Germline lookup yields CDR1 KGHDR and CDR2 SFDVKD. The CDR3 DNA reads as TGTGCCACCAGCAGCGGGAGATCGTACAATGAGCAGTTCTTC. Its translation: CATSSGRSYNEQFF.

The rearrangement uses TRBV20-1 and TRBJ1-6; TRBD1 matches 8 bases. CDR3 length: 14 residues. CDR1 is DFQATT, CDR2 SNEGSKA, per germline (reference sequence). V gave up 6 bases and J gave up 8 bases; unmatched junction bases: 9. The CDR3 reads CSAPQGEKDSPLHF. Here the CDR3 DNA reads TGCAGTGCGCCACAGGGGGAAAAGGATTCACCCCTCCACTTT.

In nucleotides, the CDR3 is TGCAGTGCTAGAGGTCGGCGGGACACAGATAGCAATCAGCCCCAGCATTTT. Encoded protein: CSARGRRDTDSNQPQHF. The chain employs TRBV20-1 and TRBJ1-5, with D maybe TRBD1 (6 bases). This CDR3 is 17 amino acids long. Germline V gene sequence: CDR1 DFQATT, CDR2 SNEGSKA (reference sequence). Between the trimmed V and J ends, which lost 1 base and 0 bases, there was a span of 16 bases.

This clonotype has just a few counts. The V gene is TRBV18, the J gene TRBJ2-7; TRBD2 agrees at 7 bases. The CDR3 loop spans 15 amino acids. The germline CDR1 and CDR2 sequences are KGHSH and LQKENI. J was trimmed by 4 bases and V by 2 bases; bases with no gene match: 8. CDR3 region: CASSPETGTMYEQYF. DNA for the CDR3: TGTGCCAGCTCACCAGAGACCGGGACTATGTACGAGCAGTACTTC.

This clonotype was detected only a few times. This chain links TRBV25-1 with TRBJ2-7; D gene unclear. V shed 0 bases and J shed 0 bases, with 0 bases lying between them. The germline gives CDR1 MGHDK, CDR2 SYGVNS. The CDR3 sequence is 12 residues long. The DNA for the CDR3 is TGTGCCAGCAGTGAATACTCCTACGAGCAGTACTTC. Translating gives CASSEYSYEQYF.

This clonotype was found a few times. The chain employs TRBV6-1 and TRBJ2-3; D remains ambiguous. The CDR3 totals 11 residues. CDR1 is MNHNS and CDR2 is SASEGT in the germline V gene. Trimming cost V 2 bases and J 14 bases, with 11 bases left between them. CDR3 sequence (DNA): TGTGCCAGCAGTGAATCCAGATACGCGTATTTT. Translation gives CASSESRYAYF.

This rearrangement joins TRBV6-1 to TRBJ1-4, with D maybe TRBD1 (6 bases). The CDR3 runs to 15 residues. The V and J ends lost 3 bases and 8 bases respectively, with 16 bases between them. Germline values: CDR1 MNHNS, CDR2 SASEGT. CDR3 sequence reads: CASSEAQGGGEKLFF. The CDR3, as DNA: TGTGCCAGCAGTGAGGCGCAAGGGGGAGGAGAAAAACTGTTTTTT.

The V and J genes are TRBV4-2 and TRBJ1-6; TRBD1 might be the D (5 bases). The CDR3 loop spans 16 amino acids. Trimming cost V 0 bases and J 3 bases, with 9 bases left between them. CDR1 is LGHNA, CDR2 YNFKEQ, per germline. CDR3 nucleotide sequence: TGTGCCAGCAGCCAAGATGGGGACCTCTATAATTCACCCCTCCACTTT. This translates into CASSQDGDLYNSPLHF.

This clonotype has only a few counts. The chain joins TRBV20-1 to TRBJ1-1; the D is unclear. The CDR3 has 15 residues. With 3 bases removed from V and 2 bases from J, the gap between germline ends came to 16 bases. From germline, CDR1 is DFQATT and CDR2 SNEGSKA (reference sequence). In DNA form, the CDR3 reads TGCAGTGCTAGGGAAGCTGGGGTGGGAAACACTGAAGCTTTCTTT. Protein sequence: CSAREAGVGNTEAFF.

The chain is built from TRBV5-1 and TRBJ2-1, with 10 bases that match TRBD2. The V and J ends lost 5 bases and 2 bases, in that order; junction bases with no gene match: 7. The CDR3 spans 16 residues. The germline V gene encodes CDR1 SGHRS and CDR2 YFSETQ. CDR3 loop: CASSIDGTSAYNEQFF. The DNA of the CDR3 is TGCGCCAGCAGTATCGATGGGACTAGCGCCTACAATGAGCAGTTCTTC.

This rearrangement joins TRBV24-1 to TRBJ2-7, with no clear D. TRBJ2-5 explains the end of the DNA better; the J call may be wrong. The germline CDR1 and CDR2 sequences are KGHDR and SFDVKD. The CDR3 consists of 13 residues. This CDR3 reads CATSDYSKGTQYF. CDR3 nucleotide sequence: TGTGCCACCAGTGATTATTCCAAAGGGACCCAGTACTTC.

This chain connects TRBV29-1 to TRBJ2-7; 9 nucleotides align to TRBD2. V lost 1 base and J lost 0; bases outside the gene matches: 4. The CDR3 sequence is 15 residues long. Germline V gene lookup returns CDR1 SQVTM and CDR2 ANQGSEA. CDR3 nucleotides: TGCAGCGTTGAAGGCCTGACTAGCGGCTCCTACGAGCAGTACTTC. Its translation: CSVEGLTSGSYEQYF.

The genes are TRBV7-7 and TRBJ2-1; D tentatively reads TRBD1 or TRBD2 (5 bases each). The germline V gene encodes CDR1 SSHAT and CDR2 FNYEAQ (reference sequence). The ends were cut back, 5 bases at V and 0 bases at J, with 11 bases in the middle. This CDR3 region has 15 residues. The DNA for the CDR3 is TGTGCCAGCAGCCAGGGACGGAGCTCCTACAATGAGCAGTTCTTC. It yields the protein CASSQGRSSYNEQFF.

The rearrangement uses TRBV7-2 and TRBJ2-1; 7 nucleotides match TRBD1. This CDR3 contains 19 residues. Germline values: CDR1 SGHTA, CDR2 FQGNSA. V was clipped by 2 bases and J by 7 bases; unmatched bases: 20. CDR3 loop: CASSLFSVADATGLNEQFF. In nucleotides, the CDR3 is TGTGCCAGCAGCTTATTTTCCGTCGCCGATGCGACAGGGTTAAATGAGCAGTTCTTC. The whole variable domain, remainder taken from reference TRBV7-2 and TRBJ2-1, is GAGVSQSPSNKVTEKGKDVELRCDPISGHTALYWYRQSLGQGLEFLIYFQGNSAPDKSGLPSDRFSAERTGGSVSTLTIQRTQQEDSAVYLCASSLFSVADATGLNEQFFGPGTRLTVL.

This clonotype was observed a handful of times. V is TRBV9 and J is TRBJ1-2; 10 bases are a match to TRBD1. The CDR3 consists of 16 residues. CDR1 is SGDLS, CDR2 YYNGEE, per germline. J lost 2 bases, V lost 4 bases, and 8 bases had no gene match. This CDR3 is CASSPTPGQGNYGYTF. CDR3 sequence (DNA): TGTGCCAGCAGCCCCACTCCGGGACAGGGGAACTATGGCTACACCTTC.

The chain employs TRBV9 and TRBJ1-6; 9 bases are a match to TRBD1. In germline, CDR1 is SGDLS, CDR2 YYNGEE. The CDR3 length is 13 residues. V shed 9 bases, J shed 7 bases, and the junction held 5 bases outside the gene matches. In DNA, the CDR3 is TGTGCCAAGAGGGACAGGGACAATTCACCCCTCCACTTT. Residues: CAKRDRDNSPLHF. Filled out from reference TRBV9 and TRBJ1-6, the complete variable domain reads DSGVTQTPKHLITATGQRVTLRCSPRSGDLSVYWYQQSLDQGLQFLIQYYNGEERAKGNILERFSAQQFPDLHSELNLSSLELGDSALYFCAKRDRDNSPLHFGNGTRLTVT.

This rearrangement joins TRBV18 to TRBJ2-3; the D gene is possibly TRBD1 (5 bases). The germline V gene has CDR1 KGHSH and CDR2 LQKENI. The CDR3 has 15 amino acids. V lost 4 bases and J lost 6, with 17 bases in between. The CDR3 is CASSRRADSMDTQYF. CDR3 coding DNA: TGTGCCAGCTCACGAAGGGCCGACAGTATGGATACGCAGTATTTT.

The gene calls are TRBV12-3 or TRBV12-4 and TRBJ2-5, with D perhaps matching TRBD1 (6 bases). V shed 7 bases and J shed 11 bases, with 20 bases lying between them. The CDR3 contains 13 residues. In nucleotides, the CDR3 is TGTGCCAGCACTCAACCAGGGGCGGTTGAGCAGTACTTC. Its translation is CASTQPGAVEQYF.

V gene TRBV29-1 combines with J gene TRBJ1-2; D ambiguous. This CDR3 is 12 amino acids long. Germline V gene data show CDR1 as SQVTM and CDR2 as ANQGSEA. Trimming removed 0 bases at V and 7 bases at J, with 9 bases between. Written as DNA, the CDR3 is TGCAGCGTTGAAGATCTGGGGTGTGGCTACACCTTC. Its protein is CSVEDLGCGYTF.